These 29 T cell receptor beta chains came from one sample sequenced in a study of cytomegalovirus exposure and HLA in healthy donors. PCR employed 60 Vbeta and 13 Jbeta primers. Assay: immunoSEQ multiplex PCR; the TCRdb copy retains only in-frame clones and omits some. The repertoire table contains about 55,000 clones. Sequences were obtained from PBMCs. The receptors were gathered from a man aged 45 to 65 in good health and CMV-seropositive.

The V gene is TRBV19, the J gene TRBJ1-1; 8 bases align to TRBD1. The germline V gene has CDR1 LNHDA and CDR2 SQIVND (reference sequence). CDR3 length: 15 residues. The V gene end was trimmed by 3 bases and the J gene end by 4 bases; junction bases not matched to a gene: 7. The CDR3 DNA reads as TGTGCCAGTAGTATTTCAGGGGGCCGGAGCACTGAAGCTTTCTTT. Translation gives CASSISGGRSTEAFF.

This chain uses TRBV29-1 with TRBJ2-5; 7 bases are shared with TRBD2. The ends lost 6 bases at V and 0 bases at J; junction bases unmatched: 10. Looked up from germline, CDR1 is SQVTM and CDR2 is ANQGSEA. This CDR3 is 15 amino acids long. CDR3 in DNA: TGCAGCGTGGGGCGGGATGCGGGGGACCAAGAGACCCAGTACTTC. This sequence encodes CSVGRDAGDQETQYF.

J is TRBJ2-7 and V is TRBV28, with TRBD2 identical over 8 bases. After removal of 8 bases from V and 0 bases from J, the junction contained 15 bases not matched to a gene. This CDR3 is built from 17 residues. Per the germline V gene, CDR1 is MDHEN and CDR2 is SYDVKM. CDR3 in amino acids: CASGDWGRGRTSYEQYF. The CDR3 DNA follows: TGTGCCAGCGGAGACTGGGGGCGCGGGAGGACCTCCTACGAGCAGTACTTC.

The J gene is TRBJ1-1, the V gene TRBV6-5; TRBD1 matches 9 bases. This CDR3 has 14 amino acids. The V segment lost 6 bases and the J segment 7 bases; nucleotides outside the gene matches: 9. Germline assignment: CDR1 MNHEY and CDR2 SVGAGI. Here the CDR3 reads CASRDYRGLGEAFF. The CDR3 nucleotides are TGTGCCAGCAGGGACTACAGGGGGCTGGGTGAAGCTTTCTTT.

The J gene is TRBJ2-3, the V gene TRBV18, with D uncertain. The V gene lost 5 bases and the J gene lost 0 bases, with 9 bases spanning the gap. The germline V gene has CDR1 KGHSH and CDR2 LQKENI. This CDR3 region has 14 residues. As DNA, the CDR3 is TGTGCCAGCTCAGCAACAGCTAGCACAGATACGCAGTATTTT. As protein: CASSATASTDTQYF.

CDR3 protein: CAWTRGGSEKLFF. In nucleotides, the CDR3 is TGTGCCTGGACTAGGGGGGGAAGTGAAAAACTGTTTTTT. V is TRBV30 and J is TRBJ1-4; possible D gene TRBD1, 6 bases. The germline V gene has CDR1 GTSNPN and CDR2 SVGIG (reference sequence). The CDR3 covers 13 residues. V was pared by 4 bases and J by 7 bases, with 13 bases between.

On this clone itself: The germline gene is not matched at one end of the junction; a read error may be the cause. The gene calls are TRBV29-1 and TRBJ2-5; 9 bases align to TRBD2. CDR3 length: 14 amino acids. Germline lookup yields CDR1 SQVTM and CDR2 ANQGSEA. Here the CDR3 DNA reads TGCAGCGTTGGTCCTAGCGGGATCCAAGAGAACCAGTACTTC. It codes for CSVGPSGIQENQYF. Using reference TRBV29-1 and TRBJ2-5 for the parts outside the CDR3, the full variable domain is SAVISQKPSRDICQRGTSLTIQCQVDSQVTMMFWYRQQPGQSLTLIATANQGSEATYESGFVIDKFPISRPNLTFSTLTVSNMSPEDSSIYLCSVGPSGIQENQYFGPGTRLLVL.

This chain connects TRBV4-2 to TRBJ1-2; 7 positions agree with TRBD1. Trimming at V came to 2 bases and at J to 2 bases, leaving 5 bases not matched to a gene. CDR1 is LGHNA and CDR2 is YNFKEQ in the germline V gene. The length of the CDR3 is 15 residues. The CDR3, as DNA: TGTGCCAGCAGCCAACAGACAGGGTCGAACTATGGCTACACCTTC. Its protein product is CASSQQTGSNYGYTF.

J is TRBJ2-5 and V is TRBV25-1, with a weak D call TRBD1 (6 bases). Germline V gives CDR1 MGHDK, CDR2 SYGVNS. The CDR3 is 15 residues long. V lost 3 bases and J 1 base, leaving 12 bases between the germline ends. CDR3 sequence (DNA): TGTGCCAGCAGTGACCTCCGGGACATCCAAGAGACCCAGTACTTC. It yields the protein CASSDLRDIQETQYF. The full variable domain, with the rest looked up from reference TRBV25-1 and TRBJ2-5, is EADIYQTPRYLVIGTGKKITLECSQTMGHDKMYWYQQDPGMELHLIHYSYGVNSTEKGDLSSESTVSRIRTEHFPLTLESARPSHTSQYLCASSDLRDIQETQYFGPGTRLLVL.

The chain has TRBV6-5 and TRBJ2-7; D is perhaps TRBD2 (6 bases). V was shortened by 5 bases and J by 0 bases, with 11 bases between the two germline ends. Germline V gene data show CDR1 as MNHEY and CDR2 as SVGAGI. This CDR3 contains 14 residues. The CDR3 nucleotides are TGTGCCAGCAGTCCACTGACTAGCTCCTACGAGCAGTACTTC. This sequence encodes CASSPLTSSYEQYF.

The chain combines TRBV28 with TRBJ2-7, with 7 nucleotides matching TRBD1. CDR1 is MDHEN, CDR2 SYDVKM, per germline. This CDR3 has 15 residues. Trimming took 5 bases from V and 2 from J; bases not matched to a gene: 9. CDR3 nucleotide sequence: TGTGCCAGCAGTCCCCCCTCGACAGGGACCTACGAGCAGTACTTC. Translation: CASSPPSTGTYEQYF.

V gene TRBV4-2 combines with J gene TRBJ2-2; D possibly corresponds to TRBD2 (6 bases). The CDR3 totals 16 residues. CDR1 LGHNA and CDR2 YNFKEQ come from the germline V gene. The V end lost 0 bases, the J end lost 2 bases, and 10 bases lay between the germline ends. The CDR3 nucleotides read TGTGCCAGCAGCCAAGAAGGCGCGGGAAACACCGGGGAGCTGTTTTTT. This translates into CASSQEGAGNTGELFF.

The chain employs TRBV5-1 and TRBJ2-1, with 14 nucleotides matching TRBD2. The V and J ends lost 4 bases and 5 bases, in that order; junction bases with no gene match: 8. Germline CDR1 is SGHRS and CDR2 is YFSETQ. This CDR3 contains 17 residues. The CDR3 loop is CASSPSRTSGGHNEQFF. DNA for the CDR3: TGCGCCAGCAGCCCTTCGCGGACTAGCGGGGGGCACAATGAGCAGTTCTTC.

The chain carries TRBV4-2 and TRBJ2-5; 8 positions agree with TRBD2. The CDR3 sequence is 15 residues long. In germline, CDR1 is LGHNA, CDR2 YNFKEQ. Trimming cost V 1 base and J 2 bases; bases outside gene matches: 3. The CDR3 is CASSQGVAGQETQYF. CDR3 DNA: TGTGCCAGCAGCCAAGGGGTAGCGGGGCAAGAGACCCAGTACTTC.

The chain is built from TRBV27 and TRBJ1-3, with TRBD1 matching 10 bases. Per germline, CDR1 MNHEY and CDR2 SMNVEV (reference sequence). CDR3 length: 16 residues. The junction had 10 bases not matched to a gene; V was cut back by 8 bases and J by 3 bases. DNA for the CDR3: TGTGCCAGCCGCCTTGGGACAGGGGCCAGTGGAAACACCATATATTTT. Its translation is CASRLGTGASGNTIYF.

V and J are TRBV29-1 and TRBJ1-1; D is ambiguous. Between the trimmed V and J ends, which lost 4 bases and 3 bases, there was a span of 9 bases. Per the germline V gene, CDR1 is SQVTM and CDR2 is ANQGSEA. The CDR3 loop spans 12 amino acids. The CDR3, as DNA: TGCAGCGTTGGGCAGGTCGACACTGAAGCTTTCTTT. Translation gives CSVGQVDTEAFF.

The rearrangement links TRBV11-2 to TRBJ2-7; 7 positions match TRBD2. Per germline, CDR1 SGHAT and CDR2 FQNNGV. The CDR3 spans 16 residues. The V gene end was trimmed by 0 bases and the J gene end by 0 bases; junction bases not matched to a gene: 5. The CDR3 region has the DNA TGTGCCAGCAGCTTAGATCCTAGCGGATTCTCCTACGAGCAGTACTTC. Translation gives CASSLDPSGFSYEQYF.

CDR3 sequence (DNA): TGTGCCAGCAGTTGGGCTCGACAGGCCGCCTACGAGCAGTACTTC. Its translation: CASSWARQAAYEQYF. The chain joins TRBV6-5 to TRBJ2-7, with D maybe TRBD1 (6 bases). This CDR3 is built from 15 residues. Germline V gene lookup returns CDR1 MNHEY and CDR2 SVGAGI. The ends were cut back, 4 bases at V and 2 bases at J, with 15 bases in the middle.

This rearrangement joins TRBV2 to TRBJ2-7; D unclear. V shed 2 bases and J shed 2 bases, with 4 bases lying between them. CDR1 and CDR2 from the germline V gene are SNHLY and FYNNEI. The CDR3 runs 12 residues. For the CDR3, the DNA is TGTGCCAGCAGTGAACAGGCCTACGAGCAGTACTTC. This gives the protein CASSEQAYEQYF.

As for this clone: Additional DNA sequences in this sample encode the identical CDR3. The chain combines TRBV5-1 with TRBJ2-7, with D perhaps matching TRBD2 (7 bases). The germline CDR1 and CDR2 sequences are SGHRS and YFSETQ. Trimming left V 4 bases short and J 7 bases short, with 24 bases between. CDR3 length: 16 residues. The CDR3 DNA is TGCGCCAGCAGCGCCCCCGGGCGAGGGGGGGCGGAAGAGCAGTACTTC. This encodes CASSAPGRGGAEEQYF.

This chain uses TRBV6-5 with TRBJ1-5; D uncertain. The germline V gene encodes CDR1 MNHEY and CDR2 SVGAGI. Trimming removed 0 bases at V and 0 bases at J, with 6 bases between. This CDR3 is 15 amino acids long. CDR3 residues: CASSYSRGSNQPQHF. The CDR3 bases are TGTGCCAGCAGTTACTCGAGAGGTAGCAATCAGCCCCAGCATTTT.

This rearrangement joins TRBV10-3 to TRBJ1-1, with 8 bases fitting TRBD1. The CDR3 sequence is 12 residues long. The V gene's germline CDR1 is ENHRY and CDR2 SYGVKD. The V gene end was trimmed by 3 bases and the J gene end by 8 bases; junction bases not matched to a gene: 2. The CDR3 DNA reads TGTGCCATCAGTGATTGGACAGGGGAAGCTTTCTTT. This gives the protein CAISDWTGEAFF.

This CDR3 reads CASQPQDSGRAEAFF. In nucleotides, the CDR3 is TGTGCCAGCCAGCCCCAGGACAGTGGACGAGCTGAAGCTTTCTTT. V is TRBV2 and J is TRBJ1-1; D perhaps matches TRBD1 (6 bases). The V and J ends lost 8 bases and 6 bases respectively, with 22 bases between them. The CDR3 spans 15 residues. Germline CDR1 SNHLY, CDR2 FYNNEI.

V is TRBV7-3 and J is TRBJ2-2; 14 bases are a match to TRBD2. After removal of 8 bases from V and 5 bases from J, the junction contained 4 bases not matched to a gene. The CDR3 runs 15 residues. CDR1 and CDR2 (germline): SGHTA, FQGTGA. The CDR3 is CASGLAGGGTGELFF. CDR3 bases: TGTGCCAGCGGACTAGCGGGGGGAGGAACCGGGGAGCTGTTTTTT.

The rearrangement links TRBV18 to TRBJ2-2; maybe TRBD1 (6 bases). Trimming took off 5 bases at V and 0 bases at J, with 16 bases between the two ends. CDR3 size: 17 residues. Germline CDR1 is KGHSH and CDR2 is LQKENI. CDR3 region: CASSGASGGANTGELFF. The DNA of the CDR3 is TGTGCCAGCTCAGGAGCGTCTGGGGGCGCGAACACCGGGGAGCTGTTTTTT.

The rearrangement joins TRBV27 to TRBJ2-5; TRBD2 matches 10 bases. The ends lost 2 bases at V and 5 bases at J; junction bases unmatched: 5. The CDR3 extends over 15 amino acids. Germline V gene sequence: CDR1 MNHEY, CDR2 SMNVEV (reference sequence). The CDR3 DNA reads TGTGCCAGCAGTTTAGGGCTAGCGGGAGTTGAGACCCAGTACTTC. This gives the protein CASSLGLAGVETQYF.

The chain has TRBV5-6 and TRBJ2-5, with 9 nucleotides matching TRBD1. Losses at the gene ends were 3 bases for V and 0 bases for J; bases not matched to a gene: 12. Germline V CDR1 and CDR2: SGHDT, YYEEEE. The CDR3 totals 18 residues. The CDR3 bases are TGTGCCAGCAGCTCCAGGACAGGGGTCAAGATCTACCAAGAGACCCAGTACTTC. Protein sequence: CASSSRTGVKIYQETQYF.

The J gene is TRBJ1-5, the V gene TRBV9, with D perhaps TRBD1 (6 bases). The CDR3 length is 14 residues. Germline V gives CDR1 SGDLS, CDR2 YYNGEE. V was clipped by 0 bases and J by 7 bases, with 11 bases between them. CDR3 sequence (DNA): TGTGCCAGCAGCGTAGGGACAGCGGGACAGCCCCAGCATTTT. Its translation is CASSVGTAGQPQHF.

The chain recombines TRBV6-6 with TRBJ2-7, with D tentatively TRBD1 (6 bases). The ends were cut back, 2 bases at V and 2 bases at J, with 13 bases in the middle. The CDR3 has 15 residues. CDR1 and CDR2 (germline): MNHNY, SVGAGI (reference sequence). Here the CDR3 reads CASSYRETGTYEQYF. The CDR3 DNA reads TGTGCCAGCAGTTACCGAGAGACAGGCACCTACGAGCAGTACTTC.